Following are 30 T cell receptor beta chains from one sample sequenced in a study of CD8 T cells in ankylosing spondylitis. Study-wide results and limits: About 8 highly homologous variants made up a TCR beta motif that seemed to typify ankylosing spondylitis blood.

The antigens of these receptors remain unknown. Using its own MiXCR run on the 5' RACE reads, TCRdb lists one record per CDR3 protein. The sample contains a few hundred thousand distinct CDR3 sequences, about 12% of which appear only once. Sequenced: blood, either unsorted or a sorted T cell fraction (not recorded which). These receptors all stem from a male donor with ankylosing spondylitis.

This clonotype was seen more than once but under ten times. The J gene is TRBJ2-4, the V gene TRBV7-2; D is uncertain. The germline CDR1 and CDR2 sequences are SGHTA and FQGNSA. Trimming took off 3 bases at V and 0 bases at J, with 12 bases between the two ends. This CDR3 contains 16 residues. The CDR3 spells CASSLYYDLAKNIQYF. The CDR3 region has the DNA TGTGCCAGCAGCTTGTACTATGATCTAGCCAAAAACATTCAGTACTTC. Full variable domain (missing parts from reference TRBV7-2 and TRBJ2-4): GAGVSQSPSNKVTEKGKDVELRCDPISGHTALYWYRQSLGQGLEFLIYFQGNSAPDKSGLPSDRFSAERTGGSVSTLTIQRTQQEDSAVYLCASSLYYDLAKNIQYFGAGTRLSVL.

In this sample, this clonotype turned up a few times. V gene TRBV12-3 or TRBV12-4 combines with J gene TRBJ1-1; 8 bases are a match to TRBD1. J gave up 1 base and V 9 bases, and 10 bases lay outside the gene matches. The CDR3 covers 15 residues. The CDR3 is CASTTQTGANTEAFF. As DNA, the CDR3 is TGTGCCAGTACCACTCAGACAGGGGCGAACACTGAAGCTTTCTTT.

For the CDR3, the DNA is TGTGCCAGCAGTTTCTTACTCCGAAGTAATTCACCCCTCCACTTT. Translating gives CASSFLLRSNSPLHF. The chain employs TRBV12-3 or TRBV12-4 and TRBJ1-6; D gene uncertain. This CDR3 has 15 amino acids. V gave up 3 bases and J gave up 6 bases, with 12 bases separating them.

There are many counts of this clonotype. The chain is built from TRBV20-1 and TRBJ2-1; D is ambiguous. The CDR3 is 13 amino acids. V gave up 6 bases and J gave up 0 bases, with 9 bases separating them. The germline gives CDR1 DFQATT, CDR2 SNEGSKA (reference sequence). CDR3 loop: CSATKSSYNEQFF. In DNA form, the CDR3 reads TGCAGTGCAACGAAAAGCTCCTACAATGAGCAGTTCTTC.

This clonotype was detected a few times. This chain uses TRBV27 with TRBJ2-7; 9 nucleotides line up with TRBD2. Germline V gene data show CDR1 as MNHEY and CDR2 as SMNVEV (reference sequence). V was pared by 4 bases and J by 5 bases, with 12 bases of the junction left unmatched. This CDR3 has 16 residues. The CDR3 nucleotides are TGTGCCAGCAGTTCCCCCTCCGCGGGAGGGCTCCACGAGCAGTACGTC. It translates to CASSSPSAGGLHEQYV.

In regard to this clonotype: The junction does not match germline at one end; this may be a read error. The chain carries TRBV3-1 and TRBJ2-7; the D is unclear. CDR3 length: 14 residues. Germline loops: CDR1 LGHDT, CDR2 YNNKEL (reference sequence). This chain's CDR3 is CASSQVRADYEQYF. Written as DNA, the CDR3 is TGTGCCAGCAGTCAAGTACGGGCCGACTACGAGCAGTACTTC.

At least ten counts were recorded for this clonotype. The chain links TRBV20-1 to TRBJ2-3; TRBD2 agrees at 11 bases. The CDR3 runs to 18 residues. CDR1 DFQATT and CDR2 SNEGSKA come from the germline V gene (reference sequence). Germline trimming cut 0 bases from V and 2 bases from J; bases unmatched to any gene: 10. Here the CDR3 reads CSAREPGLAALDTDTQYF. CDR3 sequence (DNA): TGCAGTGCTAGAGAGCCGGGACTAGCGGCTCTTGACACAGATACGCAGTATTTT.

V gene TRBV28 combines with J gene TRBJ2-2; no reliable D call. The length of the CDR3 is 14 residues. The V and J ends lost 10 bases and 5 bases respectively, with 17 bases between them. In germline, CDR1 is MDHEN, CDR2 SYDVKM. CDR3 residues: CATDTGKATGELFF. In DNA form, the CDR3 reads TGTGCCACCGATACTGGGAAGGCTACCGGGGAGCTGTTTTTT.

This clonotype was counted between two and nine times. The CDR3 DNA reads as TGTGCCAGCAGCCCTGGGCGGACTAGCGGGAGGTTGGGGGAGCAGTTCTTC. It is translated as CASSPGRTSGRLGEQFF. This chain uses TRBV4-2 with TRBJ2-1, with 14 bases matching TRBD2. V shed 4 bases, J shed 10 bases, and the junction held 12 bases outside the gene matches. CDR1 and CDR2 (germline): LGHNA, YNFKEQ. CDR3 length equals 17 residues.

This clonotype was observed a handful of times. The CDR3, as DNA: TGCGCCAGCAGCTTGGGGACAGAAAATGGCTACACCTTC. Encoded protein: CASSLGTENGYTF. The gene calls are TRBV5-1 and TRBJ1-2; D may be TRBD1 (6 bases). CDR1 SGHRS and CDR2 YFSETQ come from the germline V gene. CDR3 length: 13 residues. Trimming stripped 0 bases from V and 6 bases from J, with 9 bases between.

DNA of the CDR3: TGTGCCAGCGCAGATTCGGGGGGAGAGACCCAGTACTTC. This gives the protein CASADSGGETQYF. The chain employs TRBV2 and TRBJ2-5; TRBD2 aligns across 7 bases. Germline V gene sequence: CDR1 SNHLY, CDR2 FYNNEI. V dropped 8 bases and J dropped 4; count of bases not matched to a gene: 7. This CDR3 region has 13 residues.

This clonotype has ten or more counts. The J gene is TRBJ2-1, the V gene TRBV5-1, with D tentatively TRBD1 (6 bases). The CDR3 loop spans 15 amino acids. The V end lost 4 bases, the J end lost 7 bases, and 18 bases lay between the germline ends. CDR1 and CDR2 from the germline V gene are SGHRS and YFSETQ. CDR3 region: CASSLRTANGNEQFF. CDR3 DNA: TGCGCCAGCAGCCTCCGGACAGCCAACGGGAATGAGCAGTTCTTC.

This clonotype was detected many times. This chain connects TRBV12-3 or TRBV12-4 to TRBJ1-2; weak D call: TRBD1 (5 bases). With 3 bases removed from V and 4 bases from J, the gap between germline ends came to 9 bases. The length of the CDR3 is 13 residues. This chain's CDR3 is CASSFQGFYGYTF. The DNA for the CDR3 is TGTGCCAGCAGTTTTCAGGGCTTCTATGGCTACACCTTC.

The DNA for the CDR3 is TGTGCCAGCAGCTCCCTCATAGTAGGAGATACGCAGTATTTT. Protein sequence: CASSSLIVGDTQYF. The chain combines TRBV5-6 with TRBJ2-3; D call uncertain. The CDR3 is 14 residues long. Germline V lookup: CDR1 SGHDT, CDR2 YYEEEE. The germline V and J ends were trimmed by 3 bases and 5 bases, with 13 bases remaining between them.

This chain joins TRBV4-1 and TRBJ2-3, with 7 bases lining up with TRBD2. Germline V gene lookup returns CDR1 MGHRA and CDR2 YSYEKL. V gave up 5 bases and J gave up 5 bases; unmatched junction bases: 10. The CDR3 runs 15 residues. CDR3 in amino acids: CASSGGLGFVDTQYF. Here the CDR3 DNA reads TGCGCCAGCAGCGGTGGACTAGGATTTGTAGATACGCAGTATTTT.

J is TRBJ2-5 and V is TRBV7-9; tentative D call: TRBD2 (6 bases). The CDR3 has 13 amino acids. V lost 8 bases to trimming and J lost 5 bases, with 15 bases between them. Germline V gene sequence: CDR1 SEHNR, CDR2 FQNEAQ (reference sequence). The DNA for the CDR3 is TGTGCCAGCCATCTAACTAGCTGGGAGACCCAGTACTTC. It yields the protein CASHLTSWETQYF.

This clonotype was detected only a few times. As DNA, the CDR3 is TGCGCCAGCAGCTCTGATCCACAGGGAGGTAGTCAGCCCCAGCATTTT. It codes for CASSSDPQGGSQPQHF. The genes are TRBV4-1 and TRBJ1-5, with a possible D match to TRBD1 (6 bases). The CDR3 is made up of 16 amino acids. V was pared by 5 bases and J by 6 bases, with 20 bases between. The germline gives CDR1 MGHRA, CDR2 YSYEKL.

This sequence joins TRBV11-2 and TRBJ2-1; 10 nucleotides line up with TRBD2. CDR1 SGHAT and CDR2 FQNNGV come from the germline V gene. Trimming at V came to 3 bases and at J to 5 bases, leaving 4 bases not matched to a gene. The length of the CDR3 is 15 residues. DNA for the CDR3: TGTGCCAGCAGCTTCCGTACTAGCGGGAACAATGAGCAGTTCTTC. Its translation is CASSFRTSGNNEQFF. Full variable domain (rest looked up from reference TRBV11-2 and TRBJ2-1): EAGVAQSPRYKIIEKRQSVAFWCNPISGHATLYWYQQILGQGPKLLIQFQNNGVVDDSQLPKDRFSAERLKGVDSTLKIQPAKLEDSAVYLCASSFRTSGNNEQFFGPGTRLTVL.

This clonotype has a handful of counts. This chain uses TRBV20-1 with TRBJ2-1; 12 positions agree with TRBD2. CDR1 is DFQATT, CDR2 SNEGSKA, per germline (reference sequence). The CDR3 extends over 17 amino acids. The V gene end was trimmed by 0 bases and the J gene end by 4 bases; junction bases not matched to a gene: 7. CDR3 loop: CSARDGLAGGGYNEQFF. Written as DNA, the CDR3 is TGCAGTGCTAGAGATGGCCTAGCGGGAGGGGGGTACAATGAGCAGTTCTTC.

The chain uses TRBV5-1 and TRBJ1-4; maybe TRBD1 (6 bases). The CDR3 has 14 amino acids. With 0 bases removed from V and 6 bases from J, the gap between germline ends came to 9 bases. The germline V gene encodes CDR1 SGHRS and CDR2 YFSETQ. The CDR3 loop reads CASSLEGGHEKLFF. DNA of the CDR3: TGCGCCAGCAGCTTGGAAGGGGGGCATGAAAAACTGTTTTTT.

The gene calls are TRBV5-1 and TRBJ2-5, with TRBD1 as a possible D gene (6 bases). V was pared by 1 base and J by 5 bases, with 15 bases between. The length of the CDR3 is 15 residues. CDR1 SGHRS and CDR2 YFSETQ come from the germline V gene. The CDR3 region is CASSLSDSKGETQYF. The CDR3 region has the DNA TGCGCCAGCAGCTTGTCGGACAGCAAGGGGGAGACCCAGTACTTC.

This clonotype was seen more than once but under ten times. J is TRBJ2-7 and V is TRBV14, with D hard to call. CDR3 length: 16 residues. Deletions cut 0 bases from V and 5 bases from J, with 17 bases between. The V gene's germline CDR1 is SGHDN and CDR2 FVKESK. The CDR3 reads CASSQDRYSRADEQYF. The CDR3 coding sequence is TGTGCCAGCAGCCAAGATCGATACAGCCGGGCGGACGAGCAGTACTTC.

In its sample, this clonotype was seen a few times. The chain links TRBV20-1 to TRBJ1-2, with no clear D. CDR3 length: 13 residues. The V end lost 2 bases, the J end lost 5 bases, and 12 bases lay between the germline ends. Germline V CDR1 and CDR2: DFQATT, SNEGSKA (reference sequence). CDR3 sequence reads: CSARLYGSYGYTF. The CDR3 DNA reads as TGCAGTGCTAGACTCTATGGTTCATATGGCTACACCTTC.

V is TRBV12-3 or TRBV12-4 and J is TRBJ1-1; tentative D call: TRBD1 (5 bases). Between the trimmed V and J ends, which lost 6 bases and 1 base, there was a span of 15 bases. The CDR3 is 15 residues long. The CDR3 region is CASSPSGQSNTEAFF. CDR3 nucleotide sequence: TGTGCCAGCAGCCCCTCGGGGCAGTCGAACACTGAAGCTTTCTTT.

This clonotype was recorded a few times. The J gene is TRBJ2-1, the V gene TRBV7-9; unclear D gene. Trimming took off 1 base at V and 8 bases at J, with 9 bases between the two ends. Germline CDR1 reads SEHNR; CDR2 reads FQNEAQ (reference sequence). The CDR3 contains 13 residues. CDR3 nucleotides: TGTGCCAGCAGCTTAGTGGCAGGCTATGAGCAGTTCTTC. This encodes CASSLVAGYEQFF.

This clonotype has more than one count but fewer than ten. This chain joins TRBV25-1 and TRBJ2-4; no clear D gene. Germline CDR1 is MGHDK and CDR2 is SYGVNS. The CDR3 covers 13 residues. V was cut by 9 bases and J by 7 bases, with 16 bases left in between. CDR3 bases: TGTGCCAGTTCAAACAACGACGGCAACATTCAGTACTTC. Translated: CASSNNDGNIQYF.

This clonotype was picked up one time. The chain combines TRBV5-1 with TRBJ2-2, with 7 bases matching TRBD1. CDR1 is SGHRS and CDR2 is YFSETQ in the germline V gene. The CDR3 covers 14 residues. The trim removed 7 bases at V and 0 bases at J, leaving 3 bases unmatched. CDR3 coding DNA: TGCGCCAGCCTGGGACAGTCGAACACCGGGGAGCTGTTTTTT. Amino acids: CASLGQSNTGELFF.

This rearrangement joins TRBV10-3 to TRBJ2-7; 10 bases align to TRBD1. Germline values: CDR1 ENHRY, CDR2 SYGVKD. The CDR3 has 14 residues. Germline trimming cut 6 bases from V and 3 bases from J; bases unmatched to any gene: 5. CDR3: CAIRGTGEDYEQYF. DNA for the CDR3: TGTGCCATCAGGGGGACAGGGGAGGACTACGAGCAGTACTTC.

This clonotype was observed a handful of times. The chain couples TRBV20-1 to TRBJ2-1, with TRBD2 matching 13 bases. Germline V gives CDR1 DFQATT, CDR2 SNEGSKA (reference sequence). The CDR3 is made up of 16 amino acids. The trim removed 5 bases at V and 8 bases at J, leaving 12 bases unmatched. CDR3 bases: TGCAGTGCTGTGGGGGGACTAGCGGGGCAACAACATGAGCAGTTCTTC. Protein sequence: CSAVGGLAGQQHEQFF.

This clonotype came up a few times. This chain joins TRBV20-1 and TRBJ2-3; TRBD2 agrees at 13 bases. V lost 5 bases, J lost 4 bases, and 6 bases stayed unmatched. From germline, CDR1 is DFQATT and CDR2 SNEGSKA (reference sequence). The CDR3 sequence is 15 residues long. CDR3 protein: CSASMGLAGSDTQYF. The CDR3 nucleotides read TGCAGTGCTTCTATGGGACTAGCGGGATCAGATACGCAGTATTTT.